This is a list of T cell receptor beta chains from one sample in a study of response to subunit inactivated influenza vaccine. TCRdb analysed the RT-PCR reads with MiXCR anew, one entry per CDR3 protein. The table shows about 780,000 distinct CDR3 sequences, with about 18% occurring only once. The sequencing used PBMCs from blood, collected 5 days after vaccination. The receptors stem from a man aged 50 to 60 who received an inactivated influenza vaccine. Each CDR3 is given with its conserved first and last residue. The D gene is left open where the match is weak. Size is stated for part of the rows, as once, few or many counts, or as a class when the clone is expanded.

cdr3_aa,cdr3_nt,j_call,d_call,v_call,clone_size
CASSVGQPSDYGYTF,TGTGCCAGCAGCGTAGGGCAGCCCTCCGACTATGGCTACACCTTC,TRBJ1-2,-,TRBV9,few
CASSAPKQAPYEQYF,TGTGCCAGCAGCGCTCCTAAACAAGCCCCTTACGAGCAGTACTTC,TRBJ2-7,-,TRBV7-9,few
CASSATGTQGIQYF,TGTGCCAGCAGTGCCACCGGGACCCAAGGCATTCAGTACTTC,TRBJ2-4,-,TRBV6-1,-
CASSEIAEQYF,TGTGCCAGCAGTGAAATAGCCGAGCAGTACTTC,TRBJ2-7,-,TRBV2,-
CASSEDPGLSHEQYF,TGTGCCAGCAGTGAAGACCCAGGGTTGTCCCACGAGCAGTACTTC,TRBJ2-7,-,TRBV2,-
CATSRDWGPGPNQPQHF,TGTGCCACCAGCAGAGATTGGGGGCCAGGGCCCAATCAGCCCCAGCATTTT,TRBJ1-5,-,TRBV15,-
CASSYTSGGLSYEQYF,TGTGCCAGCAGTTACACTAGCGGGGGCCTATCCTACGAGCAGTACTTC,TRBJ2-7,TRBD2,TRBV6-2/TRBV6-3,few
CASSLGPGAYEQYF,TGCGCCAGCAGCTTGGGCCCGGGGGCCTACGAGCAGTACTTC,TRBJ2-7,-,TRBV7-2,many
CSAPGLVRGELFF,TGCAGTGCTCCAGGACTAGTCAGGGGGGAGCTGTTTTTT,TRBJ2-2,TRBD2,TRBV20-1,few
CASSHRDKLNTGELFF,TGTGCCAGCAGCCACCGGGACAAGCTGAACACCGGGGAGCTGTTTTTT,TRBJ2-2,-,TRBV7-9,-
CASDRLAGGETQYF,TGCGCCAGCGATCGACTAGCGGGAGGGGAGACCCAGTACTTC,TRBJ2-5,TRBD2,TRBV5-1,-
CASSQAEGAFNEQFF,TGTGCCAGCAGCCAAGCTGAGGGGGCTTTTAATGAGCAGTTCTTC,TRBJ2-1,TRBD1,TRBV3-1,-
CASSFEGAGELFF,TGTGCCAGCAGTTTTGAGGGGGCCGGGGAGCTGTTTTTT,TRBJ2-2,-,TRBV12-3/TRBV12-4,-
CASSLPDRGLEAFF,TGTGCCAGCAGTTTACCAGACAGGGGGCTGGAAGCTTTCTTT,TRBJ1-1,TRBD1,TRBV28,-
CSARVAGGVLETQYF,TGCAGTGCTAGAGTGGCAGGGGGCGTATTAGAGACCCAGTACTTC,TRBJ2-5,TRBD1,TRBV20-1,-
CASSLLGGATEAFF,TGCGCCAGCAGCTTGCTTGGGGGAGCCACTGAAGCTTTCTTT,TRBJ1-1,-,TRBV5-1,few
CASSASTDTQYF,TGTGCCAGCTCCGCTAGCACAGATACGCAGTATTTT,TRBJ2-3,-,TRBV9,many
CASSLLSTGELFF,TGTGCCAGCAGCTTGTTATCCACCGGGGAGCTGTTTTTT,TRBJ2-2,-,TRBV5-5,few
CASSLGDTSNEQFF,TGTGCCAGCAGCCTCGGCGACACGAGCAATGAGCAGTTCTTC,TRBJ2-1,-,TRBV7-3,few
CASSVSGRAKTGANVLTF,TGTGCCAGCAGTGTTAGCGGGAGGGCCAAAACTGGGGCCAACGTCCTGACTTTC,TRBJ2-6,TRBD2,TRBV2,few
CASSPRQGGTYNEQFF,TGTGCCAGCAGCCCGCGACAGGGAGGAACCTACAATGAGCAGTTCTTC,TRBJ2-1,-,TRBV3-1,many
CASSSWDAAETQYF,TGTGCCAGCAGCTCCTGGGACGCCGCAGAGACCCAGTACTTC,TRBJ2-5,-,TRBV11-2,few
CASSPLAGGPRDTQYF,TGCGCCAGCAGCCCACTAGCGGGGGGGCCTAGAGATACGCAGTATTTT,TRBJ2-3,TRBD2,TRBV10-1,-
CASSPRTDANTGELFF,TGTGCCAGCTCACCCAGGACGGACGCGAACACCGGGGAGCTGTTTTTT,TRBJ2-2,-,TRBV18,-
CASSHWTGSSSYNSPLHF,TGTGCCAGCAGTCACTGGACAGGGTCGAGCTCCTATAATTCACCCCTCCACTTT,TRBJ1-6,TRBD1,TRBV6-5,few
CAWSRGSGGAYNEQFF,TGTGCCTGGAGCAGGGGCTCAGGGGGCGCGTACAATGAGCAGTTCTTC,TRBJ2-1,TRBD1,TRBV30,-
CASSPSGTGQETQYF,TGTGCCAGCTCACCCTCCGGGACAGGCCAAGAGACCCAGTACTTC,TRBJ2-5,TRBD1,TRBV18,-
CASSLAGTGRSSYEQYF,TGTGCCAGCAGCTTAGCCGGGACAGGGCGGAGCTCCTACGAGCAGTACTTC,TRBJ2-7,TRBD1,TRBV7-9,-
CASGLVGLANNGEQFF,TGTGCTAGTGGTTTGGTAGGGCTAGCTAATAATGGTGAGCAGTTCTTC,TRBJ2-1,-,TRBV12-5,few
CSVEGEYRGLYMNTEAFF,TGCAGCGTTGAGGGTGAGTACAGGGGGCTGTACATGAACACTGAAGCTTTCTTT,TRBJ1-1,TRBD1,TRBV29-1,-
CAISQGTSTQYF,TGTGCCATCAGTCAGGGGACTTCTACGCAGTATTTT,TRBJ2-3,-,TRBV10-3,few
CASSYSGQGLEKLFF,TGTGCCAGCAGTTACTCGGGACAGGGGCTTGAAAAACTGTTTTTT,TRBJ1-4,TRBD1,TRBV6-5,few
CASSLGVAEPSNEQFF,TGTGCCAGCAGCTTAGGTGTTGCCGAGCCCTCCAATGAGCAGTTCTTC,TRBJ2-1,-,TRBV7-9,-
CASTYQGGGYGYTF,TGCGCCAGCACCTACCAGGGAGGAGGTTATGGCTACACCTTC,TRBJ1-2,-,TRBV5-1,-
CASTPRVGGTGELFF,TGCGCCAGCACCCCGCGGGTGGGCGGCACCGGGGAGCTGTTTTTT,TRBJ2-2,-,TRBV5-1,few
CASSYLGAYNEQFF,TGTGCCAGCAGTTACCTCGGAGCCTACAATGAGCAGTTCTTC,TRBJ2-1,-,TRBV6-5,many
CASSLAGQSETQYF,TGTGCCAGCAGTTTAGCCGGCCAGTCGGAGACCCAGTACTTC,TRBJ2-5,-,TRBV12-3/TRBV12-4,many
CASSLGRGEAFF,TGTGCCAGCAGCTTGGGCCGGGGAGAGGCTTTCTTT,TRBJ1-1,-,TRBV7-9,few
CASSILYEQYF,TGTGCCAGCAGCATCCTATACGAGCAGTACTTC,TRBJ2-7,-,TRBV7-2,few
CATSWGLAGGAGELFF,TGTGCCACCAGCTGGGGACTAGCGGGAGGTGCCGGGGAGCTGTTTTTT,TRBJ2-2,TRBD2,TRBV15,many
CASSPRAKSGNEQFF,TGTGCCAGCAGCCCCCGGGCCAAATCGGGCAATGAGCAGTTCTTC,TRBJ2-1,-,TRBV5-5,few
CSAKLASLSDTQYF,TGCAGTGCTAAACTAGCTTCTCTGTCAGATACGCAGTATTTT,TRBJ2-3,-,TRBV20-1,many
CASSLGVTYEQYF,TGTGCCAGCAGCTTAGGGGTGACCTACGAGCAGTACTTC,TRBJ2-7,-,TRBV7-9,many
CASSYEQGDNEQFF,TGTGCCAGCAGTTACGAACAGGGGGACAATGAGCAGTTCTTC,TRBJ2-1,TRBD1,TRBV6-5,-
CATSRPDSNEKLFF,TGTGCCACCAGCAGACCAGACTCTAATGAAAAACTGTTTTTT,TRBJ1-4,-,TRBV15,few
CASSLYGSEAFF,TGTGCCAGCAGCTTATACGGTTCTGAAGCTTTCTTT,TRBJ1-1,-,TRBV7-9,few
CASSQREYTEAFF,TGTGCCAGCAGCCAAAGGGAGTACACTGAAGCTTTCTTT,TRBJ1-1,-,TRBV4-2,few
CASAYRQEASGSTDTQYF,TGTGCCAGCGCCTACAGGCAAGAGGCTAGCGGGAGCACAGATACGCAGTATTTT,TRBJ2-3,TRBD2,TRBV27,-
CASSSHRGAGYEQYF,TGCGCCAGCAGCTCGCATCGGGGGGCGGGCTACGAGCAGTACTTC,TRBJ2-7,-,TRBV4-3,few
CASSPWTSAYEQYF,TGTGCCAGCAGTCCGTGGACTAGTGCCTACGAGCAGTACTTC,TRBJ2-7,TRBD2,TRBV12-3/TRBV12-4,few
CASSLAGTGINNEQFF,TGTGCCAGCAGCTTAGCCGGGACAGGAATAAACAATGAGCAGTTCTTC,TRBJ2-1,TRBD1,TRBV7-2,-
CASRSGTSTDTQYF,TGTGCCAGCAGATCCGGGACTAGCACAGATACGCAGTATTTT,TRBJ2-3,-,TRBV28,once
CASSYSRTGPYNEQFF,TGTGCCAGCAGTTACTCCCGGACAGGGCCTTACAATGAGCAGTTCTTC,TRBJ2-1,TRBD1,TRBV6-2/TRBV6-3,-
CASRRTTNNEQFF,TGTGCCAGCAGGCGGACCACAAACAATGAGCAGTTCTTC,TRBJ2-1,-,TRBV6-2/TRBV6-3,few
CSATNFGGNEQFF,TGCAGTGCTACCAACTTCGGAGGCAATGAGCAGTTCTTC,TRBJ2-1,-,TRBV20-1,-